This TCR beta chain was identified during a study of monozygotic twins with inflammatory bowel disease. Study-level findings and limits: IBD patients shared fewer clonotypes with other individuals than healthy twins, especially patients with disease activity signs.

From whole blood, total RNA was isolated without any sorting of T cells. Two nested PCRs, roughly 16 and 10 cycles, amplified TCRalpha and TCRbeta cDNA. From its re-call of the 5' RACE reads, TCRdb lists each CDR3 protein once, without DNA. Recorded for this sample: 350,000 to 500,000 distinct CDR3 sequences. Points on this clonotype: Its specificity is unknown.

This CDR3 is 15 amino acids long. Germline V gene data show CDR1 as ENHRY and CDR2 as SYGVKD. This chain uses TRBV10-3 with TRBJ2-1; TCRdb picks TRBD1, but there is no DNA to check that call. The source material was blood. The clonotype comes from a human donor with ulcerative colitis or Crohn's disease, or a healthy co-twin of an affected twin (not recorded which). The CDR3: CATTPGFPFYNEQFF.